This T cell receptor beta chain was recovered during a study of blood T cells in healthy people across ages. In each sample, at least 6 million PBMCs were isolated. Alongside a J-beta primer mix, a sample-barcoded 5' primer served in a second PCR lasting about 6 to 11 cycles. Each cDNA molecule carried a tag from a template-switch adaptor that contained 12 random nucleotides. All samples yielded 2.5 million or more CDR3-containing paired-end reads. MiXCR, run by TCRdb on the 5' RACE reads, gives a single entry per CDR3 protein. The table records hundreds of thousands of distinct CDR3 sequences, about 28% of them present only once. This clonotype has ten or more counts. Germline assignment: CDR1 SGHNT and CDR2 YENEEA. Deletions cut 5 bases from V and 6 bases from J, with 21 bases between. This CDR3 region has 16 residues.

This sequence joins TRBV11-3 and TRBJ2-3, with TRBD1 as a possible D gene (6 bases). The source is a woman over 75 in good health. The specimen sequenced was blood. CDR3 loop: CASSNTFGGAADTQYF. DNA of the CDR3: TGTGCCAGCAGCAACACATTTGGGGGCGCGGCGGATACGCAGTATTTT.